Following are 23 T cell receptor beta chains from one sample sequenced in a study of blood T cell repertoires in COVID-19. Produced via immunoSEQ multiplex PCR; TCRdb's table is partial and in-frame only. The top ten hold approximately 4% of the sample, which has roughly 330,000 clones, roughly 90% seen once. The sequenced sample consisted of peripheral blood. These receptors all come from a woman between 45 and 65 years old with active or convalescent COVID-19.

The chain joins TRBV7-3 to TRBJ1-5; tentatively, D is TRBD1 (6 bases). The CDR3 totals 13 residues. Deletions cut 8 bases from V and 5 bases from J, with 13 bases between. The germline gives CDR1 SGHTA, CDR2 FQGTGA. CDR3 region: CASVEDSHQPQHF. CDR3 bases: TGTGCCAGCGTAGAGGACAGCCATCAGCCCCAGCATTTT.

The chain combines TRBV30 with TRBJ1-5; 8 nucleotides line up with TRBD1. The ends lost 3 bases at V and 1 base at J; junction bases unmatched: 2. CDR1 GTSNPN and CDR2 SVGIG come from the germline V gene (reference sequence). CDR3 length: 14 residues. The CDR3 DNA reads TGTGCCTGGAGCGGGGACAGGAGCAATCAGCCCCAGCATTTT. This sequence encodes CAWSGDRSNQPQHF.

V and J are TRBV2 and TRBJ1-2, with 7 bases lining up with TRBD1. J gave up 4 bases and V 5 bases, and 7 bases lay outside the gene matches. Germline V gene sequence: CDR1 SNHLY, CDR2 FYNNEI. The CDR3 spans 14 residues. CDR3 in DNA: TGTGCCAGCAGTTTCGACAGGGATGGCTATGGCTACACCTTC. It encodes CASSFDRDGYGYTF.

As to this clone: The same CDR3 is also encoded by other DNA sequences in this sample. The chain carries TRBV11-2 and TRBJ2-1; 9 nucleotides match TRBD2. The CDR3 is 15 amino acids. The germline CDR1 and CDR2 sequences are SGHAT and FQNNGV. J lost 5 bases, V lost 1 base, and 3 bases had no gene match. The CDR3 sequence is CASSLGLAGNNEQFF. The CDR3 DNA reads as TGTGCCAGCAGCTTAGGCCTAGCGGGGAACAATGAGCAGTTCTTC.

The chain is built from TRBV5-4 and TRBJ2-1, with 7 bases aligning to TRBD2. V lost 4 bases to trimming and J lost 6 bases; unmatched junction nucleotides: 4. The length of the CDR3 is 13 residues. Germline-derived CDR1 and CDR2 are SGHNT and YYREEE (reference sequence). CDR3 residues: CASSLGGTNEQFF. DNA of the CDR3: TGTGCCAGCAGCCTCGGGGGGACCAATGAGCAGTTCTTC.

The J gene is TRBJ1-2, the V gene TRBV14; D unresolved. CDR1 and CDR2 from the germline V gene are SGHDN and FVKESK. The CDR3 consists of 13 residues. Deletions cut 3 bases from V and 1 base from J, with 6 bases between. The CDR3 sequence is CASSHLFNYGYTF. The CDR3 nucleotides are TGTGCCAGCAGCCATCTTTTTAACTATGGCTACACCTTC.

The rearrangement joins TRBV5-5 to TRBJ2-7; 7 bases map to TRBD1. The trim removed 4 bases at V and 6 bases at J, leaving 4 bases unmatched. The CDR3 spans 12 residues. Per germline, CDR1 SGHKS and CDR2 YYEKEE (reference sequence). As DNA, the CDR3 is TGTGCCAGCAGCGAACAGGGGAGCGAGCAGTACTTC. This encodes CASSEQGSEQYF.

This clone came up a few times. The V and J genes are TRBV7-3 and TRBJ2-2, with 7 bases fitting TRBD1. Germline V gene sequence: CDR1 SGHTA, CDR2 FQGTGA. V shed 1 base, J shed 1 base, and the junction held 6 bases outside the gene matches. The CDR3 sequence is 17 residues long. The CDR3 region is CASSLKATGRNTGELFF. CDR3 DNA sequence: TGTGCCAGCAGCTTAAAGGCGACAGGGAGGAACACCGGGGAGCTGTTTTTT.

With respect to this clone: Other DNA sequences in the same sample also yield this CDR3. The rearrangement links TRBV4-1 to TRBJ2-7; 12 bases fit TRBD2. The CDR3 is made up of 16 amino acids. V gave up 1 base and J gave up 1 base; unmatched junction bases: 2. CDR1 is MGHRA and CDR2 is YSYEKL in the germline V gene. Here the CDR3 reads CASSQALAGGSYEQYF. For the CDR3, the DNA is TGCGCCAGCAGCCAAGCACTAGCGGGGGGATCCTACGAGCAGTACTTC.

As DNA, the CDR3 is TGTGCCAGCAGCTCGGACAGCAGGTACGAGCAGTACTTC. Its translation: CASSSDSRYEQYF. This chain connects TRBV7-9 to TRBJ2-7; TRBD1 might be the D (6 bases). The CDR3 totals 13 residues. Germline V gives CDR1 SEHNR, CDR2 FQNEAQ (reference sequence). Between the trimmed V and J ends, which lost 4 bases and 4 bases, there was a span of 11 bases.

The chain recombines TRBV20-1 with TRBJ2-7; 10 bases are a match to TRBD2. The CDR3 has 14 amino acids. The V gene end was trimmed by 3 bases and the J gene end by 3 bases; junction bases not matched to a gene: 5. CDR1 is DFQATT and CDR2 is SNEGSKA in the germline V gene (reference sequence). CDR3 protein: CSASQRGGFYEQYF. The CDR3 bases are TGCAGTGCTAGTCAGCGGGGGGGCTTCTACGAGCAGTACTTC.

CDR3 sequence: CASSLEVRVYGYTF. The CDR3 nucleotides read TGTGCCAGCAGCTTAGAAGTCAGGGTCTATGGCTACACCTTC. The chain couples TRBV7-2 to TRBJ1-2; D is possibly TRBD1 (5 bases). The CDR3 is 14 amino acids. V gave up 1 base and J gave up 4 bases, with 10 bases separating them. CDR1 and CDR2 from the germline V gene are SGHTA and FQGNSA. Drawing the rest from reference TRBV7-2 and TRBJ1-2, the complete variable domain is GAGVSQSPSNKVTEKGKDVELRCDPISGHTALYWYRQSLGQGLEFLIYFQGNSAPDKSGLPSDRFSAERTGGSVSTLTIQRTQQEDSAVYLCASSLEVRVYGYTFGSGTRLTVV.

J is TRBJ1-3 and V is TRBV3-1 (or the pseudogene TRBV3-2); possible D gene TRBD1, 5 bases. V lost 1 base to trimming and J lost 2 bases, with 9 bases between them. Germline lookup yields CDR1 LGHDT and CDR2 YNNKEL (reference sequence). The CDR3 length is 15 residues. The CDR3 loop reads CASSQGGGAGNTIYF. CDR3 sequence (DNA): TGTGCCAGCAGCCAAGGAGGAGGGGCTGGAAACACCATATATTTT.

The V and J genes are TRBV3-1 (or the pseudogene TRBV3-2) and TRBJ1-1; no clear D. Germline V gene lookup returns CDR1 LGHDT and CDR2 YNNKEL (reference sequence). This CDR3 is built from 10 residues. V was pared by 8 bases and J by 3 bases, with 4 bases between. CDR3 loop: CASSYTEAFF. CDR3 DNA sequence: TGTGCCAGCTCGTACACTGAAGCTTTCTTT.

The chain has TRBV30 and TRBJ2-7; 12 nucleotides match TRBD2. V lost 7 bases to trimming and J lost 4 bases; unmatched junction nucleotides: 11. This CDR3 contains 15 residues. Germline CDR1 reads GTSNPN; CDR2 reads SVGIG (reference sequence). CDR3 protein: CASRTSGAFGYEQYF. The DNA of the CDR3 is TGTGCCTCCCGGACTAGCGGGGCCTTCGGGTACGAGCAGTACTTC.

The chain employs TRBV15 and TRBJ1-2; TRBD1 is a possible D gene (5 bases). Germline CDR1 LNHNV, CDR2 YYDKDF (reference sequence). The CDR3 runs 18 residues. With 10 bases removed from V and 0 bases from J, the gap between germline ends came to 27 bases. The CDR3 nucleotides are TGTGCCATCCAGACCCTTTCTCAACAGGAACATCCTAACTATGGCTACACCTTC. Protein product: CAIQTLSQQEHPNYGYTF.

In DNA, the CDR3 is TGTGCCAGCAGAAACAGCCAGGGGAAAGGCAATGAGCAGTTCTTC. Protein product: CASRNSQGKGNEQFF. This chain joins TRBV3-1 (or the pseudogene TRBV3-2) and TRBJ2-1; TRBD1 is a possible D gene (6 bases). V was clipped by 6 bases and J by 6 bases, with 18 bases between them. This CDR3 has 15 amino acids. In germline, CDR1 is LGHDT, CDR2 YNNKEL (reference sequence).

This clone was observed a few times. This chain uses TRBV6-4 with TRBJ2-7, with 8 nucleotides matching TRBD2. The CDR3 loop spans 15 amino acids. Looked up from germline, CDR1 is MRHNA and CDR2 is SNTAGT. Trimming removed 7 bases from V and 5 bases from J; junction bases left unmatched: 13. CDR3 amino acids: CASNIPTSVGHEQYF. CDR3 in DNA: TGTGCCAGCAATATCCCGACTAGCGTTGGGCACGAGCAGTACTTC.

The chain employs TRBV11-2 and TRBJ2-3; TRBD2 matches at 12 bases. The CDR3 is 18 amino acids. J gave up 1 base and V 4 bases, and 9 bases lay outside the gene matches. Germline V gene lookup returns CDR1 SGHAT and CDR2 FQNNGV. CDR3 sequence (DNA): TGTGCCAGCAGCTCTCGGCTAGCGGGGGGGCTCGGCACAGATACGCAGTATTTT. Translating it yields CASSSRLAGGLGTDTQYF. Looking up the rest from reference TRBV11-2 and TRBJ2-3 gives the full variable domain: EAGVAQSPRYKIIEKRQSVAFWCNPISGHATLYWYQQILGQGPKLLIQFQNNGVVDDSQLPKDRFSAERLKGVDSTLKIQPAKLEDSAVYLCASSSRLAGGLGTDTQYFGPGTRLTVL.

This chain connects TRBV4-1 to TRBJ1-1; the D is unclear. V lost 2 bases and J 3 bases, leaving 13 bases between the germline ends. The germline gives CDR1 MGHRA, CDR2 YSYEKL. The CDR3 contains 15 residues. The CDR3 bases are TGCGCCAGCAGCCAACCTTTCAGTGGGCACACTGAAGCTTTCTTT. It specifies CASSQPFSGHTEAFF.

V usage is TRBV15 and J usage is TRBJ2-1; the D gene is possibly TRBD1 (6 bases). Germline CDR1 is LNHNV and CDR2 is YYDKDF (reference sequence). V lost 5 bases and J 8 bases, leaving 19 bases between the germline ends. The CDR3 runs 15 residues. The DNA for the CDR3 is TGTGCCACCAGCTGGGCAGGGGTCTTCCGCGATGAGCAGTTCTTC. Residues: CATSWAGVFRDEQFF.

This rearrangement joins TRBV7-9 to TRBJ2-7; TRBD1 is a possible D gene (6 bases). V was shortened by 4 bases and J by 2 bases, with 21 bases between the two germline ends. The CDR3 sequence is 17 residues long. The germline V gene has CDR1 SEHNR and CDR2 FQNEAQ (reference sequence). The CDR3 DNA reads TGTGCCAGCAGCTCCGACAGGACAAGCAATTTACCCTACGAGCAGTACTTC. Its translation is CASSSDRTSNLPYEQYF.

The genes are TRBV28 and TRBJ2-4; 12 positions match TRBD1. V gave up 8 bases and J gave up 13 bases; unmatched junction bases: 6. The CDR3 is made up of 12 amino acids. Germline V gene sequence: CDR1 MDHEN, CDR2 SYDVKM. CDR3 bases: TGTGCCAGCGGGACAGGGGGCGTCAGGCAGTACTTC. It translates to CASGTGGVRQYF. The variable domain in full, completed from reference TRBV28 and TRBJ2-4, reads DVKVTQSSRYLVKRTGEKVFLECVQDMDHENMFWYRQDPGLGLRLIYFSYDVKMKEKGDIPEGYSVSREKKERFSLILESASTNQTSMYLCASGTGGVRQYFGAGTRLSVL.